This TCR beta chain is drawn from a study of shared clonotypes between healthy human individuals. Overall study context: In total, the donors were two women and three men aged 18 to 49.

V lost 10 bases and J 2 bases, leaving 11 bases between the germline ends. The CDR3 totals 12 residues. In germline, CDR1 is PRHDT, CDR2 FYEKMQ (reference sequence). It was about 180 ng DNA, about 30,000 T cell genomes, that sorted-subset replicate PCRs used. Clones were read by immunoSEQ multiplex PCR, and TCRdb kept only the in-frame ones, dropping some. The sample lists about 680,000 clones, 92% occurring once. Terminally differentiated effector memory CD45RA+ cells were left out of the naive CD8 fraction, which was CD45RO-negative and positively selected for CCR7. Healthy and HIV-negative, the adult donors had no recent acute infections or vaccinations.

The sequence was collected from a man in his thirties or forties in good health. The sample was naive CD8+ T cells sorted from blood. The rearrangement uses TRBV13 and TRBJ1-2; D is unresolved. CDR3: CATASGNYGYTF. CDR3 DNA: TGTGCCACGGCCTCCGGAAACTATGGCTACACCTTC.